This passage covers 12 T cell receptor beta chains from one sample sequenced in a study of T-cell memory formation after mild COVID-19. TCRdb called the 5' RACE reads again in MiXCR, with one record for every CDR3 protein. The data contain about 440,000 distinct CDR3 sequences, 15% to 25% of them singletons. The sequencing input was PBMCs or a T cell subset sorted from them (not recorded which). The origin of the receptors is an adult woman who had mild COVID-19 (a few samples of this study predate the infection). Cell type and time point are not known.

This clonotype was seen only once. V usage is TRBV7-2 and J usage is TRBJ2-5, with D maybe TRBD2 (5 bases). Between the trimmed V and J ends, which lost 5 bases and 5 bases, there was a span of 12 bases. The CDR3 totals 13 residues. Germline V gives CDR1 SGHTA, CDR2 FQGNSA. The CDR3 sequence is CASSTRPGETQYF. Here the CDR3 DNA reads TGTGCCAGCAGCACTCGACCGGGGGAGACCCAGTACTTC.

CDR3 coding DNA: TGTGCCAGCAGCAACTTACCCGGGACACTGACGGAGGGCAAAAACATTCAGTACTTC. Protein: CASSNLPGTLTEGKNIQYF. The chain couples TRBV6-2 or TRBV6-3 to TRBJ2-4; TRBD1 or TRBD2 may be the D gene (6 bases each). Germline loops: CDR1 MNHEY, CDR2 SVGEGT. There are 19 residues in the CDR3. V was trimmed by 6 bases and J by 3 bases, leaving 27 bases between them.

This clonotype has only a few counts. This rearrangement joins TRBV9 to TRBJ1-1; TRBD1 aligns across 9 bases. Germline CDR1 and CDR2: SGDLS and YYNGEE. The CDR3 totals 14 residues. The V and J ends lost 4 bases and 6 bases, in that order; junction bases with no gene match: 7. CDR3 region: CASSLTGGKAEAFF. Here the CDR3 DNA reads TGTGCCAGCAGCTTAACAGGGGGCAAGGCTGAAGCTTTCTTT.

This clonotype came up a few times. The V and J genes are TRBV18 and TRBJ2-5; D is unresolved. CDR3 length: 13 amino acids. The ends were cut back, 5 bases at V and 2 bases at J, with 9 bases in the middle. Per germline, CDR1 KGHSH and CDR2 LQKENI. The CDR3 region has the DNA TGTGCCAGCTCAGGCTCGCCGCAAGAGACCCAGTACTTC. Translated: CASSGSPQETQYF.

The chain recombines TRBV11-2 with TRBJ2-2; no reliable D call. V lost 6 bases to trimming and J lost 5 bases, with 10 bases between them. Per germline, CDR1 SGHAT and CDR2 FQNNGV. The CDR3 consists of 13 residues. The DNA of the CDR3 is TGTGCCAGCAGGGTAGTCAGGACCGGGGAGCTGTTTTTT. Encoded protein: CASRVVRTGELFF.

The chain is built from TRBV7-3 and TRBJ2-1; 8 nucleotides match TRBD1. The CDR3 contains 17 residues. V trimming: 3 bases; J trimming: 4 bases; junction bases outside the gene matches: 11. In germline, CDR1 is SGHTA, CDR2 FQGTGA. Here the CDR3 DNA reads TGTGCCAGCAGCTTTAGACAGGGGACGCCACTTTACAATGAGCAGTTCTTC. It is translated as CASSFRQGTPLYNEQFF.

The genes are TRBV20-1 and TRBJ2-7; the match to TRBD1 covers 9 bases. Trimming removed 6 bases from V and 2 bases from J; junction bases left unmatched: 8. Per germline, CDR1 DFQATT and CDR2 SNEGSKA (reference sequence). The CDR3 covers 14 residues. CDR3 bases: TGCAGTGCCGGGGGACAGGGTCGAGCCTACGAGCAGTACTTC. Translating gives CSAGGQGRAYEQYF.

A single count supports this clonotype. The rearrangement uses TRBV5-4 and TRBJ1-2, with D perhaps TRBD1 (5 bases). This CDR3 region has 15 residues. V shed 3 bases and J shed 1 base, with 13 bases lying between them. In germline, CDR1 is SGHNT, CDR2 YYREEE (reference sequence). CDR3 coding DNA: TGTGCCAGCAGCTCCCCGACAGTGAATAACTATGGCTACACCTTC. Translating gives CASSSPTVNNYGYTF.

This clonotype appeared a few times. The chain combines TRBV7-9 with TRBJ1-5; the D is unclear. Germline-derived CDR1 and CDR2 are SEHNR and FQNEAQ (reference sequence). The V end lost 3 bases, the J end lost 3 bases, and 9 bases lay between the germline ends. The CDR3 has 14 residues. CDR3 loop: CASSLTGNNQPQHF. Here the CDR3 DNA reads TGTGCCAGCAGCTTGACCGGTAACAATCAGCCCCAGCATTTT.

This rearrangement joins TRBV19 to TRBJ2-1, with TRBD2 identical over 9 bases. Germline CDR1 LNHDA, CDR2 SQIVND (reference sequence). The length of the CDR3 is 14 residues. Trimming at V came to 7 bases and at J to 7 bases, leaving 8 bases not matched to a gene. The CDR3 protein is CASTSGEKRNEQFF. CDR3 coding DNA: TGTGCCAGTACTAGCGGGGAGAAGAGAAATGAGCAGTTCTTC.

The chain employs TRBV11-3 and TRBJ1-3; no clear D gene. Trimming stripped 10 bases from V and 4 bases from J, with 17 bases between. The CDR3 is made up of 14 amino acids. Looked up from germline, CDR1 is SGHNT and CDR2 is YENEEA. DNA for the CDR3: TGTGCCACCTCTCCTCAGAATAGCGGAAACACCATATATTTT. Amino acids: CATSPQNSGNTIYF.

The chain combines TRBV7-9 with TRBJ2-1, with 9 bases lining up with TRBD2. Trimming took 8 bases from V and 8 from J; bases not matched to a gene: 13. CDR1 and CDR2 from the germline V gene are SEHNR and FQNEAQ (reference sequence). The CDR3 is 15 amino acids. The CDR3 DNA follows: TGTGCCAGCGGGCACCGCGGGAGGGTGATGGATGAGCAGTTCTTC. As protein: CASGHRGRVMDEQFF.